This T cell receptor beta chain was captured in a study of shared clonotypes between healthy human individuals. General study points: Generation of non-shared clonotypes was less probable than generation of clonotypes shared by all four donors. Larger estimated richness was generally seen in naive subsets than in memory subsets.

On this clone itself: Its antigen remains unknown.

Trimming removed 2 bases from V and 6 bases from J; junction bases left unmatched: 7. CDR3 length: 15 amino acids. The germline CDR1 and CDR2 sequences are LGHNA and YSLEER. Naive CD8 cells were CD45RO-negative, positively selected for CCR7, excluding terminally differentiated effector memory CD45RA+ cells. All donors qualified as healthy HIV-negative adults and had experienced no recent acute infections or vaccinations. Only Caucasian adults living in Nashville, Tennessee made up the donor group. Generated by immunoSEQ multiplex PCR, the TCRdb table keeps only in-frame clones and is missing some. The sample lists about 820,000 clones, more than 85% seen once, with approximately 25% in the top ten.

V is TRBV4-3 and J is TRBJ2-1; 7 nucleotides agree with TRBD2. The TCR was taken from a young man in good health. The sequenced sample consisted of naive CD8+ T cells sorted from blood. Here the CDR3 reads CASSQSLAVFNEQFF. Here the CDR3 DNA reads TGCGCCAGCAGCCAATCCCTAGCGGTTTTCAATGAGCAGTTCTTC.